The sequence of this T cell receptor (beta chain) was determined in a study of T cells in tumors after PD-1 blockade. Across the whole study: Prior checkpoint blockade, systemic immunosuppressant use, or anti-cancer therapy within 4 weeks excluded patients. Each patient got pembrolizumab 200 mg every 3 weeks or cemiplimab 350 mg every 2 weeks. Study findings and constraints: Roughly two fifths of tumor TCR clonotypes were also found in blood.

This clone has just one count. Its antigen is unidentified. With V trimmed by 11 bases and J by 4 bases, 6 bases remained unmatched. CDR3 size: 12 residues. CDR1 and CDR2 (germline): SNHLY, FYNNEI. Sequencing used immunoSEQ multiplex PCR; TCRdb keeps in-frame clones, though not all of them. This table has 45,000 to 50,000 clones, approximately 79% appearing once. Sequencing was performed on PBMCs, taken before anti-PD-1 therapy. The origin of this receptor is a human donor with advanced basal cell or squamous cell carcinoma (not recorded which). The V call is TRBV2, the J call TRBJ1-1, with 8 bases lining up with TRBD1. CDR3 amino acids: CASEQGATEAFF. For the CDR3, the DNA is TGTGCCTCCGAGCAGGGGGCCACTGAAGCTTTCTTT.